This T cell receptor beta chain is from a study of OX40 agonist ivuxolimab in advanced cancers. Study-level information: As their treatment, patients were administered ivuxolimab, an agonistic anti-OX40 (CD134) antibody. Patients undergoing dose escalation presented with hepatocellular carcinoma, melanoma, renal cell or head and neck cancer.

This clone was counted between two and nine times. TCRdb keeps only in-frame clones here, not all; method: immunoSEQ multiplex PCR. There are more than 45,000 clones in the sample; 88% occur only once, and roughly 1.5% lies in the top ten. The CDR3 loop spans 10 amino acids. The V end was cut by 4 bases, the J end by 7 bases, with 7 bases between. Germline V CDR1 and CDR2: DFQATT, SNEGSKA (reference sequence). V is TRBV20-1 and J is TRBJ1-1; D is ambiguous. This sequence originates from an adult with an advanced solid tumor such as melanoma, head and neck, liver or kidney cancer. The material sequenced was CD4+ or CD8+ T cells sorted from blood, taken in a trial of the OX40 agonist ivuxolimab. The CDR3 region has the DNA TGCAGTGCTACGCCAGGTGAAGCTTTCTTT. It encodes CSATPGEAFF.